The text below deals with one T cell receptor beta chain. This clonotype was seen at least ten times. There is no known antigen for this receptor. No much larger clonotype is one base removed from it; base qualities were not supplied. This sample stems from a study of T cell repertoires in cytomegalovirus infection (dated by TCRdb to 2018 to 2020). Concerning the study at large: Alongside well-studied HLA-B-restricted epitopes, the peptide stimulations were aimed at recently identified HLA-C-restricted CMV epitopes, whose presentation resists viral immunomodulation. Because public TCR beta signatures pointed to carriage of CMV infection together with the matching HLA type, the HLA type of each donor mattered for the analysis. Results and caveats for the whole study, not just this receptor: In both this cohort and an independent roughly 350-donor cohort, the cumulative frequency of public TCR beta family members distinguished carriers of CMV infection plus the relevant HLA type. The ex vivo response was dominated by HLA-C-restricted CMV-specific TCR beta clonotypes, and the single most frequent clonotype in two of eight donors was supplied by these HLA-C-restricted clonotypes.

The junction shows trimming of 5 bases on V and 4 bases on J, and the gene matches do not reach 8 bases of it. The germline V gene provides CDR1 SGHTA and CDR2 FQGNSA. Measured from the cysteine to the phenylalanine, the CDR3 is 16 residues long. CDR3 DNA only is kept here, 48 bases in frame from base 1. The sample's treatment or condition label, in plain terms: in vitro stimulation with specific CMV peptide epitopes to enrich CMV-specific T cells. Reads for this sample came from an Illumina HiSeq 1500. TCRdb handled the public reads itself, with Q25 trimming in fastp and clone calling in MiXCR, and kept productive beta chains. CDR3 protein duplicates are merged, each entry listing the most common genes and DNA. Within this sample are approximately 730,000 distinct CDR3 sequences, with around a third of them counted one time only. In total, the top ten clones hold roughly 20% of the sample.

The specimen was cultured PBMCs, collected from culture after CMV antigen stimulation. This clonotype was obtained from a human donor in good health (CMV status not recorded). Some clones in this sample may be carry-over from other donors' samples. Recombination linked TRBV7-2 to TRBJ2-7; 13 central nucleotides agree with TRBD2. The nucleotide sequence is TGTGCCAGCAGCGCCCCTGGGGGACTAGCGGGATACGAGCAGTACTTC. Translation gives CASSAPGGLAGYEQYF.